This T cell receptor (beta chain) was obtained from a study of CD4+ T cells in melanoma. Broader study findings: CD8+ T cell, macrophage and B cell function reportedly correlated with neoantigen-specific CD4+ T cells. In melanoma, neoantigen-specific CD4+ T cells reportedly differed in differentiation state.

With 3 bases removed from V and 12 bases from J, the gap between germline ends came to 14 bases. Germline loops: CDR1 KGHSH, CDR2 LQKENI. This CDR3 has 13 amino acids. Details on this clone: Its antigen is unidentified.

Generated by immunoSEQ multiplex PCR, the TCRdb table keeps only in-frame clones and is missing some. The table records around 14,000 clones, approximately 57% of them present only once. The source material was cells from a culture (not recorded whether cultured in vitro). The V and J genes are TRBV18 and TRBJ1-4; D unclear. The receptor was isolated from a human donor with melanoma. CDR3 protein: CASSPRQVAELFF. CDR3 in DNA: TGTGCCAGCTCACCGAGGCAGGTCGCGGAACTGTTTTTT.